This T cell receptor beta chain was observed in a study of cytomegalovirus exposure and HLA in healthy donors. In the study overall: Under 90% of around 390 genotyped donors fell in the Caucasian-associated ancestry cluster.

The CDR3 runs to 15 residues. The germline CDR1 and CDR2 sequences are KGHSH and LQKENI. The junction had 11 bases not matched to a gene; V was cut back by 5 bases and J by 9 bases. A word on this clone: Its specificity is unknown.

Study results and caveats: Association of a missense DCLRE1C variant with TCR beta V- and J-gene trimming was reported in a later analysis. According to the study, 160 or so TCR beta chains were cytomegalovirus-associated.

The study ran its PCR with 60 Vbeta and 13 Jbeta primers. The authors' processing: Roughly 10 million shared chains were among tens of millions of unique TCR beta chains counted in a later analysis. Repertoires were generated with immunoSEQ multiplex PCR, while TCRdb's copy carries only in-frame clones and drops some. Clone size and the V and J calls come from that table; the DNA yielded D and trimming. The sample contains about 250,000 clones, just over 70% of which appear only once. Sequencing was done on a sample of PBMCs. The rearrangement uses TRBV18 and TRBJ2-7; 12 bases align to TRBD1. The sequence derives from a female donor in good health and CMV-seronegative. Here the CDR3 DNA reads TGTGCCAGCTCAGACTCCGGGACAGGGGGCGCCGGGCAGTACTTC. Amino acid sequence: CASSDSGTGGAGQYF.